This is a list of T cell receptor beta chains from one sample in a study of T cell repertoires in cytomegalovirus infection. MiXCR was run by TCRdb on the reads, yielding one entry per CDR3 protein. Among 200,000 to 300,000 distinct CDR3 sequences listed, about 12% were seen once. The sequencing input was PBMCs. The receptors derive from a human donor in good health (CMV status not recorded). Some clones in this sample may be carry-over from other donors' samples. Each CDR3 is given with its conserved first and last residue. The order of the fields is J gene, D gene, V gene, clone size, CDR3 DNA, CDR3 protein. A D gene is named only where the DNA matches it firmly. Clone size is shown for a subset of rows, as once, few, many or a class of expanded clone.

TRBJ1-4,TRBD1,TRBV5-1,many,TGCGCCAGCAGCTTGGGGACAGGGGGCGGAACAACTAATGAAAAACTGTTTTTT,CASSLGTGGGTTNEKLFF
TRBJ1-2,NA,TRBV28,few,TGTGCCAGCAGTCACTTCTATGGCTACACCTTC,CASSHFYGYTF
TRBJ1-5,NA,TRBV7-8,many,TGTGCCAGCAGCGCTAGAGCGAGGGGTAATCAGCCCCAGCATTTT,CASSARARGNQPQHF
TRBJ1-2,TRBD1,TRBV12-3/TRBV12-4,NA,TGTGCCAGCAGTTTGGACAGGGTTGGTGGCTACACCTTC,CASSLDRVGGYTF
TRBJ2-7,NA,TRBV28,NA,TGTGCCAGCACCCCGGCGGGATTACCCTACGAGCAGTACTTC,CASTPAGLPYEQYF
TRBJ2-4,TRBD2,TRBV7-3,few,TGTGCCAGCAGCTTAAACGGGAGGGAGACTCAGTACTTC,CASSLNGRETQYF
TRBJ2-3,NA,TRBV7-2,many,TGTGCCAGCAGCTTAGCGCATGGTAGTGCAGATACGCAGTATTTT,CASSLAHGSADTQYF
TRBJ1-1,NA,TRBV7-2,many,TGTGCCAGCAGCTCAGAGATGAACACTGAAGCTTTCTTT,CASSSEMNTEAFF
TRBJ2-7,NA,TRBV5-4,many,TGTGCCAGCAGCCAGCCTTCTGGGGAGCAGTACTTC,CASSQPSGEQYF
TRBJ2-4,NA,TRBV19,NA,TGTGCCACGCGATTAACGGGGAACATTCAGTACTTC,CATRLTGNIQYF
TRBJ1-5,NA,TRBV7-2,many,TGTGCCAGCAGCCAAGGGACTTCTAGCAATCAGCCCCAGCATTTT,CASSQGTSSNQPQHF
TRBJ2-1,TRBD2,TRBV2,many,TGTGCCAGCAGTCTACTAGCGGGAGGAGGGAATGAGCAGTTCTTC,CASSLLAGGGNEQFF
TRBJ1-2,TRBD1,TRBV20-1,few,TGCAGTGCTGGTACCGGGACAGGGGAAGGGTATGGCTACACCTTC,CSAGTGTGEGYGYTF
TRBJ1-2,NA,TRBV12-3/TRBV12-4,many,TGTGCCAGCAGTTTTGGGGCTACCAACTATGGCTACACCTTC,CASSFGATNYGYTF
TRBJ1-1,NA,TRBV28,many,TGTGCCAGCAGTTTGACCAGGTCGGGTGAAGCTTTCTTT,CASSLTRSGEAFF
TRBJ2-1,TRBD1,TRBV7-6,few,TGTGCCAGCAGCCTACGGACAGGGAACAATGAGCAGTTCTTC,CASSLRTGNNEQFF
TRBJ2-1,NA,TRBV27,many,TGTGCCAGCACCTGGGACCCTAGCTCCTACAATGAGCAGTTCTTC,CASTWDPSSYNEQFF
TRBJ2-2,TRBD2,TRBV15,many,TGTGCCACCAGCAGACCTTTGGGACGGGGGGAGACCGGGGAGCTGTTTTTT,CATSRPLGRGETGELFF
TRBJ2-1,TRBD2,TRBV6-6,many,TGTGCCAGCAGGCTTTCTAGCGGGAGTTCGTATGAGCAGTTCTTC,CASRLSSGSSYEQFF
TRBJ2-5,TRBD2,TRBV19,NA,TGTGCCAGTACCCCTAGCGGGGCATCCCAAGAGACCCAGTACTTC,CASTPSGASQETQYF
TRBJ2-7,NA,TRBV14,NA,TGTGCCAGCAGCTGGGACCTAGCCTACGAGCAGTACTTC,CASSWDLAYEQYF
TRBJ2-7,TRBD1,TRBV7-8,many,TGTGCCAGCAGCATTGGGACAGCCTACGAGCAGTACTTC,CASSIGTAYEQYF
TRBJ2-5,NA,TRBV10-3,NA,TGTGCCATCAGTGAGAAAGAGACCCAGTACTTC,CAISEKETQYF
TRBJ1-5,NA,TRBV4-3,NA,TGCGCCAGCAGCCAAGGCTCTGGACAGCCTAATCAGCCCCAGCATTTT,CASSQGSGQPNQPQHF
TRBJ1-1,TRBD1,TRBV2,many,TGTGCCAGCCCAGGGGGAGTTGGGGACACTGAAGCTTTCTTT,CASPGGVGDTEAFF
TRBJ2-3,NA,TRBV27,many,TGTGCCAGCAGTTCAATAGGGGCCAGCACAGATACGCAGTATTTT,CASSSIGASTDTQYF
TRBJ1-5,TRBD1,TRBV19,few,TGTGCCACCACGGGACAGGGGATTCAGCCCCAGCATTTT,CATTGQGIQPQHF
TRBJ1-4,NA,TRBV19,few,TGTGCCAGTCGGCCCCGGGAAGGGGGGATTAGTGAAAAACTGTTTTTT,CASRPREGGISEKLFF
TRBJ2-7,NA,TRBV7-2,many,TGTGCCAGCAGCCCTACACTGGACGAGCAGTACTTC,CASSPTLDEQYF
TRBJ1-3,NA,TRBV10-3,many,TGTGCCATCAGTGAGGGTAGGGCGGCCTCTGGAAACACCATATATTTT,CAISEGRAASGNTIYF
TRBJ1-4,NA,TRBV28,many,TGTGCCAGCAGTTTTGGTCCCTCGCTGTTTTTT,CASSFGPSLFF
TRBJ2-7,TRBD2,TRBV7-2,many,TGTGCCAGCAGCCCCCAGGCGGGAGAGTCCGAGCAGTACTTC,CASSPQAGESEQYF
TRBJ1-2,NA,TRBV7-9,few,TGTGCCAGCAGCCAACAGGGTCAGGATGGCTACACCTTC,CASSQQGQDGYTF
TRBJ1-5,TRBD1,TRBV18,few,TGTGCCAGCTCACCGACGGGGACAGAGTACAATCAGCCCCAGCATTTT,CASSPTGTEYNQPQHF
TRBJ2-7,TRBD1,TRBV7-2,many,TGTGCCAGCAGCCTCCCTGGGGGGACAGGTGCCACCTACGAGCAGTACTTC,CASSLPGGTGATYEQYF
TRBJ2-2,NA,TRBV7-2,many,TGTGCCAGCAGCTTAGACCGAGTCTCCGGGGAGCTGTTTTTT,CASSLDRVSGELFF
TRBJ2-5,NA,TRBV6-6,many,TGTGCCAGCAGTTCTCACCTTCAGGGTTCTGCGCAAGAGACCCAGTACTTC,CASSSHLQGSAQETQYF
TRBJ1-6,NA,TRBV14,many,TGTGCCAGCAGCGGCCGGGTCTCGGACGCATCACCCCTCCACTTT,CASSGRVSDASPLHF
TRBJ1-1,TRBD1,TRBV28,many,TGTGCCACCCAACAGCCGGGACAGGGGGAAGCTTTCTTT,CATQQPGQGEAFF
TRBJ2-2,NA,TRBV9,NA,TGTGCCAGCAGCGTCGTAGGGGCCCACGGGGAGCTGTTTTTT,CASSVVGAHGELFF
TRBJ2-1,TRBD2,TRBV9,few,TGTGCCAGCAGCGTAGGCCCTAGCGGGAGAGTAAATGAGCAGTTCTTC,CASSVGPSGRVNEQFF
TRBJ2-1,TRBD1,TRBV6-4,many,TGTGCCAGCAGTGACCGGGACAGGGGATCCAATGAGCAGTTCTTC,CASSDRDRGSNEQFF
TRBJ2-7,NA,TRBV11-3,few,TGTGCCAGCAGCTTAGATGGGACAAGCGAGCAGTACTTC,CASSLDGTSEQYF
TRBJ2-5,NA,TRBV5-1,few,TGCGCCAGCAGCTTGTGGCCCGGGGAAGAACGAACCCAGTACTTC,CASSLWPGEERTQYF
TRBJ2-7,TRBD1,TRBV7-2,many,TGTGCCAGCAGCCAAGACAGGGGCGCGGGCCTCTGGGGCGAGCAGTACTTC,CASSQDRGAGLWGEQYF
TRBJ2-7,NA,TRBV5-1,NA,TGCGCCAGCAGCTTACGACGGGGGGCAGGCGAGCAGTACTTC,CASSLRRGAGEQYF
TRBJ2-7,NA,TRBV19,few,TGTGCCAGTAGCCCAGGGGTCCCTGACGAGCAGTACTTC,CASSPGVPDEQYF
TRBJ2-7,TRBD2,TRBV28,many,TGTGCCAGCAGTTTTCGACTAGCGGGAGGAACCTACGAGCAGTACTTC,CASSFRLAGGTYEQYF
TRBJ1-1,TRBD1,TRBV7-2,many,TGTGCCAGCAGCCCTCAGGGGGCTGTAGACACTGAAGCTTTCTTT,CASSPQGAVDTEAFF